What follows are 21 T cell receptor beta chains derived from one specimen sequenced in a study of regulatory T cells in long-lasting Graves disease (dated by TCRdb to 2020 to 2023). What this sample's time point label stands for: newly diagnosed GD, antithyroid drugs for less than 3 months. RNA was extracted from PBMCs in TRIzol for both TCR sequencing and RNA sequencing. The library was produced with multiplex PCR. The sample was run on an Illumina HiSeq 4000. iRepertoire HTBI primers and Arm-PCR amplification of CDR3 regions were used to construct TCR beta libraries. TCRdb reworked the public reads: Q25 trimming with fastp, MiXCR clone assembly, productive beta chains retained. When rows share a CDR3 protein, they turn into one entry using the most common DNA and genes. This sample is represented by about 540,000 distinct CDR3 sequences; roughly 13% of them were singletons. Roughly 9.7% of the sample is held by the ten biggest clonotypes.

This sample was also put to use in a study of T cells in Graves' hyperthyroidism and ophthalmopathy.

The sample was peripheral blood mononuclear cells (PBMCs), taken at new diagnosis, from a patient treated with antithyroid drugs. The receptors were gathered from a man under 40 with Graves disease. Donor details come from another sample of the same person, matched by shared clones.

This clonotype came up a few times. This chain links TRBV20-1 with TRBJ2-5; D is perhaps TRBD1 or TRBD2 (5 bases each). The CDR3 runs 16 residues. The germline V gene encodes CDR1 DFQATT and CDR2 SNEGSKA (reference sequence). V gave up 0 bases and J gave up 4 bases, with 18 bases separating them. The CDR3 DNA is TGCAGTGCTAGAGATCAAAGAGTGGGACCCTTAGAGACCCAGTACTTC. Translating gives CSARDQRVGPLETQYF.

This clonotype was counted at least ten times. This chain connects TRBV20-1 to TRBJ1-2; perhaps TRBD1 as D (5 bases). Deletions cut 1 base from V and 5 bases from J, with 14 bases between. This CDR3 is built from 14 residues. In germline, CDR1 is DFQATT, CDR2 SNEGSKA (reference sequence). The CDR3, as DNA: TGCAGTGCTAGAGGGGACCCGCGGCGTTATGGCTACACCTTC. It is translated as CSARGDPRRYGYTF.

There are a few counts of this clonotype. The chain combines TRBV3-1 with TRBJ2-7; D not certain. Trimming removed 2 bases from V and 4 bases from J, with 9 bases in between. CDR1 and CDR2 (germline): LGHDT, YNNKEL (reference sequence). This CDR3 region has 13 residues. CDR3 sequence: CASSQYSGYEQYF. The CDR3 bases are TGTGCCAGCAGCCAATACAGTGGATACGAGCAGTACTTC.

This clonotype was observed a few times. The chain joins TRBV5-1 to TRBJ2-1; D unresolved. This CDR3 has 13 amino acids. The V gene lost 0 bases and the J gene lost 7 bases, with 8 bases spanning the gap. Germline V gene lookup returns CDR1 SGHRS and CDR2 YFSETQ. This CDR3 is CASSLEVMNEQFF. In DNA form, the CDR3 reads TGCGCCAGCAGCTTGGAGGTTATGAATGAGCAGTTCTTC.

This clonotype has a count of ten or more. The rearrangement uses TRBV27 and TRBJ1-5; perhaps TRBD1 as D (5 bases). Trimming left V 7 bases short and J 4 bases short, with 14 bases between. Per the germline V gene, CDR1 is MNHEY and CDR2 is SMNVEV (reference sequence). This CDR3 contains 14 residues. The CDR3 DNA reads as TGTGCCAGCACTCTCGCCCGGGGGAATCAGCCCCAGCATTTT. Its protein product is CASTLARGNQPQHF.

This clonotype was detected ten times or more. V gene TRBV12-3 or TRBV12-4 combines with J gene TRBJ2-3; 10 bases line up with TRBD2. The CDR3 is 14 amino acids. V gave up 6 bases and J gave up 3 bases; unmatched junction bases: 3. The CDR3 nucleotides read TGTGCCAGCAGCCTAGCGGGAGCTACAGATACGCAGTATTTT. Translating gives CASSLAGATDTQYF.

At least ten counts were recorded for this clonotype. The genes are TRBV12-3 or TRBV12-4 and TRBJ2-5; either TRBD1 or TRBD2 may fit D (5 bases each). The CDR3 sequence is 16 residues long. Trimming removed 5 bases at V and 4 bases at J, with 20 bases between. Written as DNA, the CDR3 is TGTGCCAGCAGTCCCCTCGGCAGGGCTCGGGGAGAGACCCAGTACTTC. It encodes CASSPLGRARGETQYF.

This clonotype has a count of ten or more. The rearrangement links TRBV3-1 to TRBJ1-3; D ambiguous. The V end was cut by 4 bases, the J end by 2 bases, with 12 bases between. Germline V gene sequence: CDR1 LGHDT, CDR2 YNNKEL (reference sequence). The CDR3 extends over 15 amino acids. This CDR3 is CASSPMGLPGNTIYF. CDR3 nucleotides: TGTGCCAGCAGCCCCATGGGCCTGCCTGGAAACACCATATATTTT.

For the CDR3, the DNA is TGTGCCAGCAGTTGGGGCCCGGGCTACGAGCAGTACTTC. As protein: CASSWGPGYEQYF. The chain has TRBV27 and TRBJ2-7, with D maybe TRBD1 (5 bases). V was clipped by 4 bases and J by 3 bases, with 10 bases between them. The CDR3 contains 13 residues. The V gene's germline CDR1 is MNHEY and CDR2 SMNVEV (reference sequence).

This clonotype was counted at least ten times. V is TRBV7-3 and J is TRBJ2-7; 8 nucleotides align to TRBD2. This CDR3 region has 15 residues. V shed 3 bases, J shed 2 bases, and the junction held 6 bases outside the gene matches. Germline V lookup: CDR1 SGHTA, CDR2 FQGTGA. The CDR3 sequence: CASSFGGGLAYEQYF. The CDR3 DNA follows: TGTGCCAGCAGCTTCGGGGGGGGACTAGCCTACGAGCAGTACTTC.

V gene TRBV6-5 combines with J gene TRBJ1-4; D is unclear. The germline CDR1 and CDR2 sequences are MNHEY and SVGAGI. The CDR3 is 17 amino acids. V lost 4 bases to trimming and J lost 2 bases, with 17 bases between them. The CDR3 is CASSLRLGVATNEKLFF. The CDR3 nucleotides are TGTGCCAGCAGTTTACGTCTCGGCGTAGCGACTAATGAAAAACTGTTTTTT.

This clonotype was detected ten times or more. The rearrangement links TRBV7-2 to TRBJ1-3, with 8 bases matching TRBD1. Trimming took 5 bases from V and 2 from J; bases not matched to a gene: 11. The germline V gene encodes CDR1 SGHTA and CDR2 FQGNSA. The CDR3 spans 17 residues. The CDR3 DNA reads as TGTGCCAGCAGCGCCCTCCTCAGGGGGCCCCCTGGAAACACCATATATTTT. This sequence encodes CASSALLRGPPGNTIYF.

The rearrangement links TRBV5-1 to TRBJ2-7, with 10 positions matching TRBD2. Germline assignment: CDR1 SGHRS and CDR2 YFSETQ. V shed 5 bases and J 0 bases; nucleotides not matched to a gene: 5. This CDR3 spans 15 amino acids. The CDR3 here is CASSVGTSDSYEQYF. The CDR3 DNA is TGCGCCAGCAGTGTCGGGACTAGCGACTCCTACGAGCAGTACTTC.

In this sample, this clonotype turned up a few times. This chain's CDR3 is CSAVAGTGYGYTF. The DNA of the CDR3 is TGCAGTGCCGTCGCCGGGACAGGCTATGGCTACACCTTC. The chain uses TRBV20-1 and TRBJ1-2, with TRBD1 identical over 8 bases. V shed 6 bases, J shed 4 bases, and the junction held 7 bases outside the gene matches. CDR3 length: 13 amino acids. Germline V gene lookup returns CDR1 DFQATT and CDR2 SNEGSKA (reference sequence).

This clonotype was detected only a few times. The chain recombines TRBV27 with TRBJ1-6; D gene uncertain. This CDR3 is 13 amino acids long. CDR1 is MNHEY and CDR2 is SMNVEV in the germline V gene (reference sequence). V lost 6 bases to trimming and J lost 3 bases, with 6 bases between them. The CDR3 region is CASSLLYNSPLHF. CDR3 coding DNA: TGTGCCAGCAGCCTCCTCTATAATTCACCCCTCCACTTT.

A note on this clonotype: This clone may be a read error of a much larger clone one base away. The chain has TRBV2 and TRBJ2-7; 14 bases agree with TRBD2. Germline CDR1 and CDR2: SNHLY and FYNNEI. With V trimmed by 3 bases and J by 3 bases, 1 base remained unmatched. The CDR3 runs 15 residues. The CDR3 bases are TGTGCCAGCAGTGAGACTAGCGGGAGGGTCTACGAGCAGTACTTC. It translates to CASSETSGRVYEQYF.

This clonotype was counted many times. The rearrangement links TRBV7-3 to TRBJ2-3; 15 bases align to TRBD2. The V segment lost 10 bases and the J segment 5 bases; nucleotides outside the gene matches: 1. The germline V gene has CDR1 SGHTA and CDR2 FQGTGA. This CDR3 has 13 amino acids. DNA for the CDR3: TGTGCCACGGGACTAGCGGGAGGAGATACGCAGTATTTT. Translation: CATGLAGGDTQYF.

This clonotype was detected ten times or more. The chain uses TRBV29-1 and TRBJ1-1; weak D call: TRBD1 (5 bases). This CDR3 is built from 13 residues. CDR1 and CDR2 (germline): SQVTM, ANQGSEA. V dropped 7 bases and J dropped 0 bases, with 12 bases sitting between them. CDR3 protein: CSAFWGMNTEAFF. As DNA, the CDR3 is TGCAGCGCGTTTTGGGGCATGAACACTGAAGCTTTCTTT.

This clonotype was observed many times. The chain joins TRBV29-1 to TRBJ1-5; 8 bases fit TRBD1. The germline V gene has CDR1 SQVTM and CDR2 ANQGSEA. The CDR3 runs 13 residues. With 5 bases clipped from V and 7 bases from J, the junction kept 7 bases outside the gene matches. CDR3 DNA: TGCAGCGTTATCGGACAGGGAGGCCAGCCCCAGCATTTT. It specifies CSVIGQGGQPQHF.

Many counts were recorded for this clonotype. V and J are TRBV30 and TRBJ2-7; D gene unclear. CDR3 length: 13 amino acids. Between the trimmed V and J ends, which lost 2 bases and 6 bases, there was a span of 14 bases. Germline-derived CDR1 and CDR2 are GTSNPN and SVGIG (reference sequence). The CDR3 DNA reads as TGTGCCTGGAGTTCGGATCAATTGGGCGAGCAGTACTTC. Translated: CAWSSDQLGEQYF.

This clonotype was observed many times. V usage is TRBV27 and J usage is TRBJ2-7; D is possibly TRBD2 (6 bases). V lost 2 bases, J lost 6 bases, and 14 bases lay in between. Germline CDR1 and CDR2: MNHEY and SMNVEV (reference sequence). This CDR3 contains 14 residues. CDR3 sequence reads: CASSLEWQGGEQYF. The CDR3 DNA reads TGTGCCAGCAGTTTAGAGTGGCAGGGAGGCGAGCAGTACTTC.